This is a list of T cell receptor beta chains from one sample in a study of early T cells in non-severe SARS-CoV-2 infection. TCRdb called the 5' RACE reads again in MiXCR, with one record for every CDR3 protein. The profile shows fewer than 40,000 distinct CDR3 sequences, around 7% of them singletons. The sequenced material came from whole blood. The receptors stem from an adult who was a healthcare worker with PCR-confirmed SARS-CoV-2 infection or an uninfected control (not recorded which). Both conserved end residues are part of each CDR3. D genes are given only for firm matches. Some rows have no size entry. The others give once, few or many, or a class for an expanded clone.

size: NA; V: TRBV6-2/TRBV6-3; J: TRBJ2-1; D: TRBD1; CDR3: CASSWDRQYNEQFF; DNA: TGTGCCAGCAGTTGGGACAGGCAGTACAATGAGCAGTTCTTC
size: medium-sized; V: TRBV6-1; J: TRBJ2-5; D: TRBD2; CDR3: CASSRRTSGHQETQYF; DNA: TGTGCCAGCAGCCGACGGACTAGCGGGCACCAAGAGACCCAGTACTTC
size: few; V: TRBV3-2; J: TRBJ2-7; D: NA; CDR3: CASSQVSSGRAGCPYEQYF; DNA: TGTGCCAGCAGCCAAGTTAGTAGCGGGAGGGCCGGGTGTCCCTACGAGCAGTACTTC
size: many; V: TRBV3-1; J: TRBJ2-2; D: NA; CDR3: CASSQGGHGELFF; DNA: TGTGCCAGCAGCCAGGGAGGTCACGGGGAGCTGTTTTTT
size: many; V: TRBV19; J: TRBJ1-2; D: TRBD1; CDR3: CASSTGTGKYGYTF; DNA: TGTGCCAGTAGTACCGGGACAGGGAAATATGGCTACACCTTC
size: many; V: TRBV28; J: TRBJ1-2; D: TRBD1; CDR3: CASSSTGGENYGYTF; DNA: TGTGCCAGCAGTTCGACAGGGGGAGAAAACTATGGCTACACCTTC
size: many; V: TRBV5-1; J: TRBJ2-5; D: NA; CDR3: CASSSIETQYF; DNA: TGCGCCAGCAGCTCGATAGAGACCCAGTACTTC
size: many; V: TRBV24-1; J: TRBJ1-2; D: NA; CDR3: CATSEAGTNYGYTF; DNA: TGTGCCACCAGTGAAGCCGGGACCAACTATGGCTACACCTTC
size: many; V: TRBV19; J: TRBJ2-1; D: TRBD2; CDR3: CASSISLADYNEQFF; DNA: TGTGCCAGTAGTATAAGTCTAGCGGACTACAATGAGCAGTTCTTC
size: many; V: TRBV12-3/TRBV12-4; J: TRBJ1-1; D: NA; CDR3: CASHGGAVNTEAFF; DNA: TGTGCCAGTCACGGGGGAGCTGTGAACACTGAAGCTTTCTTT
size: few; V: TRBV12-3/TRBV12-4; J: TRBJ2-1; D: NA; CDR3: CASSTEVHEQFF; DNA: TGTGCCAGCAGTACCGAAGTTCATGAGCAGTTCTTC
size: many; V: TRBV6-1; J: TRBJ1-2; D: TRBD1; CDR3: CASSEETGVGYTF; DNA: TGTGCCAGCAGTGAGGAGACAGGGGTAGGCTACACCTTC
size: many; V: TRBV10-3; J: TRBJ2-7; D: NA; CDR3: CAISVNDYLNYEQYF; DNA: TGTGCCATCAGTGTCAATGACTACCTTAACTACGAGCAGTACTTC
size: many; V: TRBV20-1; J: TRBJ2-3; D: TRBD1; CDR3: CSAPGQNTDTQYF; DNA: TGCAGTGCTCCGGGACAGAACACAGATACGCAGTATTTT
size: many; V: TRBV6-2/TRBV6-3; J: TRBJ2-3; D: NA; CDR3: CASSPYPQGLITDTQYF; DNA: TGTGCCAGCAGTCCTTATCCCCAGGGACTGATCACAGATACGCAGTATTTT
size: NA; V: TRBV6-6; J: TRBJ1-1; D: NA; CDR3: CASSRAEMNTEAFF; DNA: TGTGCCAGCAGTCGGGCAGAAATGAACACTGAAGCTTTCTTT